Listed below are T cell receptor beta chains from one sample, sequenced in a study of CD8+CD57+ T cells in acquired aplastic anemia. TCRdb re-derived calls from the reads in MiXCR, one entry per CDR3 protein. Of about 160,000 distinct CDR3 sequences in the sample, around 45% were seen once. Material for sequencing was sorted CD4+, CD8+, or CD8+CD57+ T cells (not recorded which) from PBMCs. These receptors originate from a human donor in good health. Each CDR3 is given with its conserved first and last residue. A D gene is named only where the DNA matches it firmly. Part of the rows lack a size; the others show once, few, many or a class for expanded clones.

J gene	V gene	clone size	D gene	CDR3 protein	CDR3 DNA
TRBJ1-2	TRBV20-1	many	TRBD1	CSAFDRDNYGYTF	TGCAGTGCTTTTGACAGGGATAACTATGGCTACACCTTC
TRBJ2-5	TRBV9	once	NA	CASSVAWDTEETQYF	TGTGCCAGCAGCGTAGCATGGGACACAGAAGAGACCCAGTACTTC
TRBJ1-4	TRBV15	few	NA	CATSTDNSEKLFF	TGTGCCACCAGCACAGATAACAGTGAAAAACTGTTTTTT
TRBJ2-7	TRBV2	NA	TRBD1	CASSPWTGGSFGEQYF	TGTGCCAGCAGCCCATGGACAGGGGGCTCCTTTGGGGAGCAGTACTTC
TRBJ1-2	TRBV30	few	NA	CAWSVPARDGYTF	TGTGCCTGGAGTGTCCCGGCGCGAGATGGCTACACCTTC
TRBJ1-6	TRBV19	many	TRBD1	CASARQGGFSPLHF	TGTGCCAGCGCCAGGCAGGGGGGGTTTTCACCCCTCCACTTT
TRBJ2-5	TRBV7-7	few	NA	CASSLGTGSGETQYF	TGTGCCAGCAGCTTAGGTACAGGCTCCGGGGAGACCCAGTACTTC
TRBJ2-1	TRBV12-3/TRBV12-4	NA	TRBD2	CASRTSGYNEQFF	TGTGCCAGCAGGACTAGCGGCTACAATGAGCAGTTCTTC
TRBJ1-5	TRBV20-1	NA	TRBD1	CSAARGPSNQPQHF	TGCAGTGCTGCAAGGGGGCCCAGCAATCAGCCCCAGCATTTT
TRBJ1-2	TRBV20-1	NA	NA	CSAIWGYGYTF	TGCAGTGCTATTTGGGGCTATGGCTACACCTTC
TRBJ2-1	TRBV19	few	NA	CASSHTPFF	TGTGCCAGTAGTCATACCCCGTTCTTC
TRBJ1-2	TRBV28	many	NA	CASSMRAGGVSGYTF	TGTGCCAGCAGTATGCGAGCGGGGGGCGTCTCTGGCTACACCTTC
TRBJ1-6	TRBV25-1	NA	NA	CASSRWSPNSPLHF	TGTGCCAGCAGTAGATGGAGCCCTAATTCACCCCTCCACTTT